The clone carrying this T cell receptor (beta chain) appeared many times. Its target is unknown. TCRdb reprocessed the RT-PCR reads with MiXCR, giving one entry per CDR3 protein. The data show 450,000 to 600,000 distinct CDR3 sequences, with roughly 8.2% seen just once and 10% to 15% held by the top ten. The record originates from a study of response to subunit inactivated influenza vaccine. Study observations and caveats: Only a handful of new T cells, the authors suggested, are recruited with each seasonal influenza vaccination.

The TCR comes from a man between 50 and 75 years old who received an inactivated influenza vaccine. This specimen was PBMCs from blood, taken less than 30 months after vaccination.

CDR3 sequence (DNA): TGTGCCAGCGCTTTGGATCCGGGGTCCTACGAGCAGTACTTC. This sequence encodes CASALDPGSYEQYF. The chain combines TRBV6-1 with TRBJ2-7, with D perhaps TRBD2 (5 bases). The CDR3 covers 14 residues. Trimming cost V 8 bases and J 1 base, with 15 bases left between them. Germline V gene lookup returns CDR1 MNHNS and CDR2 SASEGT.